This T cell receptor (beta chain) was sequenced during a study of beta chain features in type 1 diabetes. Looking at the study overall: Examination of sorted cells across all samples involved over 85,000,000 cells.

The CDR3 is made up of 15 amino acids. Between the trimmed V and J ends, which lost 6 bases and 0 bases, there was a span of 12 bases. Germline V gene data show CDR1 as MNHEY and CDR2 as SVGAGI. Every isolated RNA sample was fully reverse transcribed, so sequencing captured expressed TCRB transcripts. Generated by immunoSEQ multiplex PCR, the TCRdb table keeps only in-frame clones and is missing some. The table includes around 280,000 clones, 8% detected once. This sequence joins TRBV6-5 and TRBJ2-1; the D call may be TRBD1 or TRBD2 (5 bases each). The specimen was central memory CD4+ T cells from blood. The TCR comes from a woman in her late teens or twenties in good health. The CDR3 spells CASRRGDSSYNEQFF. Here the CDR3 DNA reads TGTGCCAGCAGGAGAGGGGATAGCTCCTACAATGAGCAGTTCTTC.